This entry lists 22 T cell receptor beta chains sequenced from one sample in a study of blood T cells in healthy people across ages. Sample-barcoded 5' priming and a J-beta primer mix drove a second PCR of roughly 6 to 12 cycles. TCRdb processed the 5' RACE reads anew with MiXCR; each CDR3 protein has one entry. The sample holds roughly 1.7 million distinct CDR3 sequences; roughly 32% are singletons and the top ten take about 11%. The sample comprised blood. The origin of the receptors is a woman in her twenties or thirties in good health.

This clonotype was seen a few times. Here the CDR3 reads CASSVRDGPSNYGYTF. The CDR3 coding sequence is TGTGCCAGCAGCGTAAGGGACGGACCTTCTAACTATGGCTACACCTTC. The chain joins TRBV9 to TRBJ1-2, with D perhaps TRBD1 (5 bases). Trimming left V 1 base short and J 0 bases short, with 13 bases between. Germline CDR1 and CDR2: SGDLS and YYNGEE. The CDR3 covers 16 residues.

This clonotype showed up just a few times. V is TRBV12-3 or TRBV12-4 and J is TRBJ1-2; D may be TRBD1 (5 bases). With 7 bases removed from V and 3 bases from J, the gap between germline ends came to 15 bases. The CDR3 is made up of 14 amino acids. This chain's CDR3 is CASTLTVGYYGYTF. The CDR3 DNA reads as TGTGCCAGCACTTTGACAGTTGGGTACTATGGCTACACCTTC.

The V call is TRBV20-1, the J call TRBJ2-7, with D perhaps being TRBD1 or TRBD2 (7 bases each). The germline gives CDR1 DFQATT, CDR2 SNEGSKA (reference sequence). Trimming cost V 6 bases and J 6 bases, with 21 bases left between them. The CDR3 runs 14 residues. This CDR3 is CSAPPGGGGSEQYF. The CDR3 DNA follows: TGCAGTGCCCCCCCAGGGGGGGGCGGGTCCGAGCAGTACTTC.

This clonotype was recorded only once. This is likely a read error, given that the CDR3 carries no conserved phenylalanine or tryptophan at its end. The chain joins TRBV12-3 or TRBV12-4 to TRBJ1-2; tentative D call: TRBD1 (5 bases). This CDR3 has 17 amino acids. Trimming left V 2 bases short and J 4 bases short, with 20 bases between. CDR3 sequence: CASSLSMTALGFYGYTC. In DNA, the CDR3 is TGTGCCAGCAGTTTATCTATGACAGCCCTCGGATTCTATGGCTACACCTGC.

As for this clonotype: This may be a read error, as it is one base from a much larger clone. The rearrangement links TRBV20-1 to TRBJ1-1, with D possibly matching TRBD1 (5 bases). From germline, CDR1 is DFQATT and CDR2 SNEGSKA (reference sequence). This CDR3 spans 12 amino acids. V was pared by 1 base and J by 6 bases, with 9 bases between. The CDR3 DNA follows: TGCAGTGCTAGAGTAGGGGCCGCTGAAGCTTTCTTT. Protein: CSARVGAAEAFF.

V usage is TRBV10-3 and J usage is TRBJ2-3; D is unclear. This CDR3 spans 12 amino acids. The germline V gene has CDR1 ENHRY and CDR2 SYGVKD. V was pared by 0 bases and J by 10 bases, with 8 bases between. This chain's CDR3 is CAISESKGPQYF. The CDR3 bases are TGTGCCATCAGTGAGTCGAAAGGCCCGCAGTATTTT.

This clonotype was picked up a small number of times. The chain combines TRBV29-1 with TRBJ2-2; 10 bases are a match to TRBD2. There are 16 residues in the CDR3. In germline, CDR1 is SQVTM, CDR2 ANQGSEA. J lost 7 bases, V lost 1 base, and 9 bases had no gene match. Here the CDR3 reads CSVEGTSGSRIGELFF. The CDR3 bases are TGCAGCGTTGAAGGGACTAGCGGCTCCAGGATCGGGGAGCTGTTTTTT.

The genes are TRBV30 and TRBJ2-1; 11 bases line up with TRBD2. Per the germline V gene, CDR1 is GTSNPN and CDR2 is SVGIG (reference sequence). V dropped 2 bases and J dropped 10; count of bases not matched to a gene: 4. The CDR3 runs 13 residues. The CDR3 protein is CAWSYRTSGEQFF. The CDR3 region has the DNA TGTGCCTGGAGTTACCGGACTAGCGGGGAGCAGTTCTTC.

The genes are TRBV7-3 and TRBJ2-5; D unclear. The CDR3 is 15 residues long. Trimming cost V 0 bases and J 2 bases, with 10 bases left between them. Looked up from germline, CDR1 is SGHTA and CDR2 is FQGTGA. The CDR3 loop reads CASSLTACPQETQYF. Here the CDR3 DNA reads TGTGCCAGCAGCTTAACAGCCTGCCCTCAAGAGACCCAGTACTTC.

This CDR3 is CASSFHAGGMSTDTQYF. As DNA, the CDR3 is TGTGCCAGCAGTTTCCACGCAGGGGGGATGAGCACAGATACGCAGTATTTT. The chain is built from TRBV27 and TRBJ2-3, with D perhaps TRBD1 (7 bases). Deletions cut 3 bases from V and 0 bases from J, with 16 bases between. The CDR3 consists of 17 residues. Germline lookup yields CDR1 MNHEY and CDR2 SMNVEV (reference sequence).

In the case of this clonotype: A much more abundant neighbour one base away suggests this may be a read error. The chain couples TRBV29-1 to TRBJ2-7; tentatively, D is TRBD2 (6 bases). Germline CDR1 SQVTM, CDR2 ANQGSEA. The CDR3 is 15 amino acids. This chain's CDR3 is CSIEDAASASYEQYF. The CDR3 DNA sequence: TGCAGCATTGAAGATGCGGCTAGCGCCTCCTACGAGCAGTACTTC.

Of note for this clonotype: One junction end does not reproduce the germline sequence, and a read error may be involved. CDR3 sequence: CAGSSTGAGNEQFF. CDR3 bases: TGCGCCGGCAGCTCCACTGGGGCGGGCAATGAGCAGTTCTTC. The V gene is TRBV5-1, the J gene TRBJ2-1; D tentatively fits TRBD1 or TRBD2 (5 bases each). The germline V gene encodes CDR1 SGHRS and CDR2 YFSETQ. The CDR3 is 14 residues long. The complete variable domain, with remaining parts taken from reference TRBV5-1 and TRBJ2-1, reads KAGVTQTPRYLIKTRGQQVTLSCSPISGHRSVSWYQQTPGQGLQFLFEYFSETQRNKGNFPGRFSGRQFSNSRSEMNVSTLELGDSALYLCAGSSTGAGNEQFFGPGTRLTVL.

DNA for the CDR3: TGCAGTGCTAGAAGACAGGGCAGTATCGCAGATACGCAGTATTTT. Translated, it gives CSARRQGSIADTQYF. This rearrangement joins TRBV20-1 to TRBJ2-3; 7 nucleotides line up with TRBD1. The CDR3 runs to 15 residues. Germline assignment: CDR1 DFQATT and CDR2 SNEGSKA (reference sequence). V was clipped by 2 bases and J by 4 bases; unmatched bases: 9.

This clonotype has a handful of counts. The rearrangement uses TRBV4-1 and TRBJ2-1; D gene uncertain. Germline values: CDR1 MGHRA, CDR2 YSYEKL. The CDR3 loop spans 13 amino acids. Trimming shortened V by 0 bases and J by 6 bases, and 6 bases separated the two germline ends. The CDR3 DNA reads TGCGCCAGCAGCCAAGATTTCCGCAATGAGCAGTTCTTC. Amino acids: CASSQDFRNEQFF.

This clonotype was counted between two and nine times. The V call is TRBV6-1, the J call TRBJ2-7, with TRBD2 identical over 13 bases. J lost 7 bases, V lost 7 bases, and 7 bases had no gene match. The germline V gene encodes CDR1 MNHNS and CDR2 SASEGT. The length of the CDR3 is 14 residues. The CDR3 nucleotides read TGTGCCAGCAATGGACTAGCGGGAGAGGGGGAGCAGTACTTC. Encoded protein: CASNGLAGEGEQYF.

The sample holds many counts of this clonotype. The chain's CDR3 is CASSQLAGGPGEQFF. The CDR3 DNA follows: TGCGCCAGCAGCCAATTAGCGGGGGGGCCCGGGGAGCAGTTCTTC. The rearrangement joins TRBV4-1 to TRBJ2-1; TRBD2 matches at 11 bases. With V trimmed by 2 bases and J by 10 bases, 7 bases remained unmatched. The CDR3 extends over 15 amino acids. Germline CDR1 reads MGHRA; CDR2 reads YSYEKL.

This clonotype was counted only a few times. This chain joins TRBV9 and TRBJ2-3; D unresolved. Trimming took off 4 bases at V and 2 bases at J, with 14 bases between the two ends. This CDR3 has 15 residues. Germline V gives CDR1 SGDLS, CDR2 YYNGEE. Here the CDR3 DNA reads TGTGCCAGCAGCCTCCCGGCTGGTATCACAGATACGCAGTATTTT. Translating gives CASSLPAGITDTQYF. Complete variable domain (other parts from reference TRBV9 and TRBJ2-3): DSGVTQTPKHLITATGQRVTLRCSPRSGDLSVYWYQQSLDQGLQFLIQYYNGEERAKGNILERFSAQQFPDLHSELNLSSLELGDSALYFCASSLPAGITDTQYFGPGTRLTVL.

The chain recombines TRBV11-1 with TRBJ2-3; 16 positions agree with TRBD2. Germline loops: CDR1 SGHAT, CDR2 FQDESV (reference sequence). The CDR3 totals 21 residues. The V segment lost 4 bases and the J segment 4 bases; nucleotides outside the gene matches: 17. CDR3 sequence reads: CASSSYPGTSGRAEGADTQYF. CDR3 sequence (DNA): TGTGCCAGCAGCTCCTATCCCGGGACTAGCGGGAGGGCCGAAGGGGCAGATACGCAGTATTTT.

With respect to this clonotype: One end of the junction fails to match germline, which may point to a read error. The rearrangement joins TRBV29-1 to TRBJ2-1; D gene unclear. Per germline, CDR1 SQVTM and CDR2 ANQGSEA. This CDR3 is 13 amino acids long. The CDR3 is CSVEASIYNKQFF. Written as DNA, the CDR3 is TGCAGCGTCGAGGCCAGTATCTACAATAAGCAGTTCTTC.

This clonotype was found once. The V call is TRBV2, the J call TRBJ2-6, with 9 bases identical to TRBD1. Germline CDR1 is SNHLY and CDR2 is FYNNEI. V gave up 9 bases and J gave up 2 bases; unmatched junction bases: 8. CDR3 length equals 16 residues. The CDR3, as DNA: TGTGCCAGTGGGGACAGGGAAAGGGCTGGGGCCAACGTCCTGACTTTC. It is translated as CASGDRERAGANVLTF.

This clonotype was seen a handful of times. This chain connects TRBV30 to TRBJ1-5; D is unresolved. Germline lookup yields CDR1 GTSNPN and CDR2 SVGIG (reference sequence). The CDR3 covers 14 residues. V was cut by 0 bases and J by 7 bases, with 13 bases left in between. In DNA, the CDR3 is TGTGCCTGGAGTGTAGGAGGGTCGGGGCAGCCCCAGCATTTT. This sequence encodes CAWSVGGSGQPQHF.

The chain joins TRBV5-1 to TRBJ1-4; no reliable D call. V lost 3 bases and J lost 8, with 11 bases in between. In germline, CDR1 is SGHRS, CDR2 YFSETQ. The CDR3 spans 13 residues. This CDR3 is CASSSLEPEKLFF. The CDR3, as DNA: TGCGCCAGCAGCTCTTTGGAACCAGAAAAACTGTTTTTT.